Following are 19 T cell receptor beta chains from one sample sequenced in a study of T cells in localized non-small cell lung cancer. This table comes from immunoSEQ multiplex PCR, and its TCRdb copy is limited to in-frame clones, with some not included. Of around 55,000 clones listed, around nine tenths are singletons. The specimen was PBMCs, collected before any cancer treatment. Receptor source: a female donor with stage II lung adenocarcinoma.

This clone was found a few times. This chain uses TRBV9 with TRBJ1-6; 7 positions agree with TRBD1. The CDR3 loop spans 16 amino acids. V gave up 0 bases and J gave up 9 bases; unmatched junction bases: 9. Germline V CDR1 and CDR2: SGDLS, YYNGEE. The CDR3 coding sequence is TGTGCCAGCAGCGTAGGTTCCGGGACAGTTAGTTCACCCCTCCACTTT. Its translation: CASSVGSGTVSSPLHF.

The chain is built from TRBV27 and TRBJ2-7, with 7 bases fitting TRBD1. This CDR3 spans 14 amino acids. Germline CDR1 MNHEY, CDR2 SMNVEV (reference sequence). V was pared by 2 bases and J by 2 bases, with 3 bases of the junction left unmatched. The DNA for the CDR3 is TGTGCCAGCAGTTTAGGTCAGGGGGCCTACGAGCAGTACTTC. Translating gives CASSLGQGAYEQYF.

J is TRBJ2-7 and V is TRBV18; 8 bases are a match to TRBD1. V trimming: 5 bases; J trimming: 4 bases; junction bases outside the gene matches: 10. There are 15 residues in the CDR3. CDR1 and CDR2 from the germline V gene are KGHSH and LQKENI. CDR3 bases: TGTGCCAGCTCAAGCAGTGGCCAGGGGGCTTACGAGCAGTACTTC. It specifies CASSSSGQGAYEQYF.

The rearrangement joins TRBV9 to TRBJ2-2; D is possibly TRBD2 (5 bases). V was cut by 1 base and J by 8 bases, with 12 bases left in between. The CDR3 extends over 14 amino acids. Germline values: CDR1 SGDLS, CDR2 YYNGEE. This CDR3 is CASSVSVGRGELFF. CDR3 sequence (DNA): TGTGCCAGCAGCGTATCCGTAGGGAGAGGGGAGCTGTTTTTT.

The V gene is TRBV10-1, the J gene TRBJ1-4; D is ambiguous. The CDR3 covers 13 residues. Trimming shortened V by 2 bases and J by 7 bases, and 8 bases separated the two germline ends. Germline V gives CDR1 WNHNN, CDR2 SYGVQD (reference sequence). CDR3 nucleotide sequence: TGCGCCAGCAGTGAGAATAACGGTGAAAAACTGTTTTTT. Its protein is CASSENNGEKLFF.

The chain is built from TRBV27 and TRBJ2-7; TRBD1 agrees at 11 bases. This CDR3 spans 15 amino acids. Looked up from germline, CDR1 is MNHEY and CDR2 is SMNVEV (reference sequence). Trimming at V came to 6 bases and at J to 2 bases, leaving 6 bases not matched to a gene. The CDR3 bases are TGTGCCAGCAGGTTCCGGGACAGGGGGACCTACGAGCAGTACTTC. Amino acids: CASRFRDRGTYEQYF.

The rearrangement links TRBV25-1 to TRBJ1-2; tentative D call: TRBD1 (5 bases). Trimming took off 7 bases at V and 3 bases at J, with 15 bases between the two ends. The CDR3 extends over 14 amino acids. Germline-derived CDR1 and CDR2 are MGHDK and SYGVNS. The CDR3: CASIPWGRDYGYTF. CDR3 bases: TGTGCCAGCATCCCCTGGGGCCGCGACTATGGCTACACCTTC.

V gene TRBV2 combines with J gene TRBJ2-5, with 9 bases identical to TRBD1. CDR1 is SNHLY, CDR2 FYNNEI, per germline. Trimming removed 4 bases from V and 5 bases from J; junction bases left unmatched: 8. This CDR3 has 15 residues. The CDR3 coding sequence is TGTGCCAGCAGTGGAACAGGGGGCTCTTCGGAGACCCAGTACTTC. Amino acids: CASSGTGGSSETQYF.

The chain combines TRBV9 with TRBJ2-2, with 11 bases aligning to TRBD2. V dropped 4 bases and J dropped 6; count of bases not matched to a gene: 8. The CDR3 contains 16 residues. Germline V gives CDR1 SGDLS, CDR2 YYNGEE. The CDR3 region is CASSPRLAGMSGELFF. CDR3 coding DNA: TGTGCCAGCAGCCCCAGACTAGCGGGGATGTCCGGGGAGCTGTTTTTT.

V gene TRBV10-2 combines with J gene TRBJ1-2; possibly TRBD1 for D (5 bases). CDR3 length equals 16 residues. The germline CDR1 and CDR2 sequences are WSHSY and SAAADI. The V and J ends lost 2 bases and 7 bases respectively, with 20 bases between them. The CDR3 reads CASSEPSVPGGTGYTF. In DNA, the CDR3 is TGCGCCAGCAGTGAGCCAAGTGTACCGGGAGGGACTGGCTACACCTTC.

The rearrangement links TRBV6-1 to TRBJ2-7; D perhaps matches TRBD1 (6 bases). Germline V CDR1 and CDR2: MNHNS, SASEGT. There are 14 residues in the CDR3. Trimming removed 7 bases at V and 0 bases at J, with 13 bases between. CDR3 DNA sequence: TGTGCCAGCATCCTCTCAGGGGTCTCCTACGAGCAGTACTTC. Its translation: CASILSGVSYEQYF.

By proportion, this clone is medium-sized. CDR3 in DNA: TGTGCCAGCAGCTTAGCCCACAGGGGGCCCTACAATGAGCAGTTCTTC. It encodes CASSLAHRGPYNEQFF. V and J are TRBV7-9 and TRBJ2-1; 9 bases are shared with TRBD1. V dropped 0 bases and J dropped 2; count of bases not matched to a gene: 2. Germline lookup yields CDR1 SEHNR and CDR2 FQNEAQ (reference sequence). This CDR3 is 16 amino acids long. Using reference TRBV7-9 and TRBJ2-1 for the parts outside the CDR3, the full variable domain is DTGVSQNPRHKITKRGQNVTFRCDPISEHNRLYWYRQTLGQGPEFLTYFQNEAQLEKSRLLSDRFSAERPKGSFSTLEIQRTEQGDSAMYLCASSLAHRGPYNEQFFGPGTRLTVL.

The CDR3 reads CASSRSTDTQYF. CDR3 DNA: TGCGCCAGCAGCCGCAGCACAGATACGCAGTATTTT. The V and J genes are TRBV4-1 and TRBJ2-3, with D unresolved. V lost 4 bases to trimming and J lost 0 bases, with 2 bases between them. Germline V lookup: CDR1 MGHRA, CDR2 YSYEKL. The CDR3 loop spans 12 amino acids.

Only a few counts were recorded for this clone. This chain connects TRBV13 to TRBJ2-6; D is perhaps TRBD1 (6 bases). Germline lookup yields CDR1 PRHDT and CDR2 FYEKMQ (reference sequence). The CDR3 loop spans 18 amino acids. V was pared by 2 bases and J by 3 bases, with 17 bases between. CDR3 DNA sequence: TGTGCCAGCAGCTTATATACGTCGGCAGGGGTTGGGGCCAACGTCCTGACTTTC. It specifies CASSLYTSAGVGANVLTF.

This rearrangement joins TRBV18 to TRBJ1-1; D possibly corresponds to TRBD1 (6 bases). The CDR3 runs 14 residues. V was trimmed by 6 bases and J by 3 bases, leaving 14 bases between them. Germline V gene lookup returns CDR1 KGHSH and CDR2 LQKENI. In DNA, the CDR3 is TGTGCCAGCTCCCGGAGCGCAGGGGACACTGAAGCTTTCTTT. Protein product: CASSRSAGDTEAFF.

In its sample, this clone was seen once. The chain joins TRBV5-1 to TRBJ1-4; maybe TRBD1 (6 bases). The V end lost 4 bases, the J end lost 5 bases, and 21 bases lay between the germline ends. Per the germline V gene, CDR1 is SGHRS and CDR2 is YFSETQ. The CDR3 consists of 17 residues. In DNA, the CDR3 is TGCGCCAGCAGCCTCCCTGTCACAGGGCACCCAAATGAAAAACTGTTTTTT. Protein product: CASSLPVTGHPNEKLFF. Supplemented by reference TRBV5-1 and TRBJ1-4, the full variable domain reads KAGVTQTPRYLIKTRGQQVTLSCSPISGHRSVSWYQQTPGQGLQFLFEYFSETQRNKGNFPGRFSGRQFSNSRSEMNVSTLELGDSALYLCASSLPVTGHPNEKLFFGSGTQLSVL.

The rearrangement uses TRBV11-2 and TRBJ2-2; D possibly uses TRBD1 or TRBD2 (6 bases each). Trimming took off 1 base at V and 2 bases at J, with 20 bases between the two ends. The CDR3 contains 19 residues. Germline assignment: CDR1 SGHAT and CDR2 FQNNGV. The CDR3 bases are TGTGCCAGCAGCTTAGCGGCCGGGTGGGGGGCCGTAAACACCGGGGAGCTGTTTTTT. Its protein product is CASSLAAGWGAVNTGELFF.

This chain uses TRBV10-3 with TRBJ2-5; 11 bases map to TRBD1. The CDR3 consists of 16 residues. CDR1 is ENHRY, CDR2 SYGVKD, per germline. The ends lost 2 bases at V and 6 bases at J; junction bases unmatched: 8. CDR3 amino acids: CAISEPPGQGDQTQYF. The CDR3, as DNA: TGTGCCATCAGTGAGCCCCCGGGACAGGGGGATCAGACCCAGTACTTC.

This sequence joins TRBV27 and TRBJ1-1, with 9 bases lining up with TRBD1. The CDR3 loop spans 14 amino acids. V gave up 7 bases and J gave up 5 bases; unmatched junction bases: 8. Germline V lookup: CDR1 MNHEY, CDR2 SMNVEV (reference sequence). CDR3 bases: TGTGCCAGCACCCCGGGACAGGGAGGAACTGAAGCTTTCTTT. Its translation: CASTPGQGGTEAFF.